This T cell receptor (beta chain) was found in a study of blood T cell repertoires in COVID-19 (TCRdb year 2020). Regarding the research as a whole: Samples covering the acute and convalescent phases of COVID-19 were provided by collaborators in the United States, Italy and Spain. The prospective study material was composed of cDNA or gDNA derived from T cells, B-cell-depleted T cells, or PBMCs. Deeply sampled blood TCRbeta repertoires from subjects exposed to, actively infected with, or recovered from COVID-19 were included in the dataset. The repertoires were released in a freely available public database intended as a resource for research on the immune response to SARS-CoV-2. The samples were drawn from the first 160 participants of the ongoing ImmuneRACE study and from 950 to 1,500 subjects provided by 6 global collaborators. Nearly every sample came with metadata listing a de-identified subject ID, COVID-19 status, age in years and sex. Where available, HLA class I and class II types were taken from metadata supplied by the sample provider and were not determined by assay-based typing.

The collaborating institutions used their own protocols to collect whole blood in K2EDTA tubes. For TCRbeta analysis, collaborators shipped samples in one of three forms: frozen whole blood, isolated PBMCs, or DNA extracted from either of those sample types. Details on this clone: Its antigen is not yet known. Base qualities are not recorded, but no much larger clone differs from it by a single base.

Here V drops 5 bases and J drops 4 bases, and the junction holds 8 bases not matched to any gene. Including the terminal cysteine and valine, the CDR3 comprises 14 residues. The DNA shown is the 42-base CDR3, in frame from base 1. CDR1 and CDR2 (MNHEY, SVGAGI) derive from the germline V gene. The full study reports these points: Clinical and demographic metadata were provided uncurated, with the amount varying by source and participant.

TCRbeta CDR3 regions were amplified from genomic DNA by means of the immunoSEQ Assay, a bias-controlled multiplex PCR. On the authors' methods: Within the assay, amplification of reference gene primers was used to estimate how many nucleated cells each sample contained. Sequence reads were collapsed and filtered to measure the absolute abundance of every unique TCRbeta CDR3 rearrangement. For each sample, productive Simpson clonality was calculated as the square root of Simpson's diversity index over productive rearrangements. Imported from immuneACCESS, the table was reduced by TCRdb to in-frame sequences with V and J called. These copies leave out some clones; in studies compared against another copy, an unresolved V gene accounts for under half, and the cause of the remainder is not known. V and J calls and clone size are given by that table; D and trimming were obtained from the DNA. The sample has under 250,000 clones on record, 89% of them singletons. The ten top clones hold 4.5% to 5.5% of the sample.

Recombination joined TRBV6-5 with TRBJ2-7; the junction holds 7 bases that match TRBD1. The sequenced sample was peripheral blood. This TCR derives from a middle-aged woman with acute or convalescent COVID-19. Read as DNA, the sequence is TGTGCCAGCAGTATTGAGCTGGGACAGTACGAGCAGTACGTC. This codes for CASSIELGQYEQYV.